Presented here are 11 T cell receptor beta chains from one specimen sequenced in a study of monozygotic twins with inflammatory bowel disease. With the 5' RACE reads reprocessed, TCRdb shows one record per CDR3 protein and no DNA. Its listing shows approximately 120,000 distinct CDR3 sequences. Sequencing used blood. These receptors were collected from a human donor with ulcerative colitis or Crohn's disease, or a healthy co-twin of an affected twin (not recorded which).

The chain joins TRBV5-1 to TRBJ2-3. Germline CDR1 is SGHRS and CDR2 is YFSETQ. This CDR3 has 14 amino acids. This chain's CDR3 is CASSLQASADTQYF.

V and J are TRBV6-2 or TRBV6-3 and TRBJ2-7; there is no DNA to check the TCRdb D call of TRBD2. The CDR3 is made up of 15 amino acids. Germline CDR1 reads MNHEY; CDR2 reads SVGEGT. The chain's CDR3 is CASSFYTGLPREQYF.

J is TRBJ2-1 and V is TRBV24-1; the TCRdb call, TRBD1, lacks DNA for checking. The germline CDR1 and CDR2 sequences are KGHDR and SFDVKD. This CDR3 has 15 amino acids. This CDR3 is CATSVARQTYNEQFF.

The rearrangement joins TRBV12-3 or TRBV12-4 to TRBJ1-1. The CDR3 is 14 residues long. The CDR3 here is CASSRRESSSEAFF.

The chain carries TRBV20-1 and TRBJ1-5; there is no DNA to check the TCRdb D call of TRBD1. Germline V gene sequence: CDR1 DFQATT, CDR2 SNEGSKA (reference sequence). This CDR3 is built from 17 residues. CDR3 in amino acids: CSANQDRPVLGGQPQHF.

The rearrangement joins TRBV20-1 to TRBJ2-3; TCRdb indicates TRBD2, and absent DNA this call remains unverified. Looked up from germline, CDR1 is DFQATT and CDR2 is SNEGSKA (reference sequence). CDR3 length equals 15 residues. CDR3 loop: CSADALAGGPDTQYF.

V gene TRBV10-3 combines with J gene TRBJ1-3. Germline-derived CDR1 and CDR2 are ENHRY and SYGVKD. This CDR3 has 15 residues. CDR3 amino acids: CAIRPVGKTGNTIYF.

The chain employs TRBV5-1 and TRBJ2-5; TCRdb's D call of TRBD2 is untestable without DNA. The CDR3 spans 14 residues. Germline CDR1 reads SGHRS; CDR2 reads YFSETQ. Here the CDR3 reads CASSLGLEAETQYF.

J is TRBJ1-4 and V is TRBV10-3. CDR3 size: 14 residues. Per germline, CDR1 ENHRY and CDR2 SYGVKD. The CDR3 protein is CAISEGSTNEKLFF.

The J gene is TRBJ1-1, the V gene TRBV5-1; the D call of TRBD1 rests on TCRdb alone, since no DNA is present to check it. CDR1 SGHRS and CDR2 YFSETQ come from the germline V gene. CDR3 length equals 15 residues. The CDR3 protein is CASRSDPGTATEAFF.

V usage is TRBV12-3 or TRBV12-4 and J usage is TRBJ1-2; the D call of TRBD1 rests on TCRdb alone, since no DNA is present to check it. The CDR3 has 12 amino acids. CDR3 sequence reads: CASNDRVAGYTF.